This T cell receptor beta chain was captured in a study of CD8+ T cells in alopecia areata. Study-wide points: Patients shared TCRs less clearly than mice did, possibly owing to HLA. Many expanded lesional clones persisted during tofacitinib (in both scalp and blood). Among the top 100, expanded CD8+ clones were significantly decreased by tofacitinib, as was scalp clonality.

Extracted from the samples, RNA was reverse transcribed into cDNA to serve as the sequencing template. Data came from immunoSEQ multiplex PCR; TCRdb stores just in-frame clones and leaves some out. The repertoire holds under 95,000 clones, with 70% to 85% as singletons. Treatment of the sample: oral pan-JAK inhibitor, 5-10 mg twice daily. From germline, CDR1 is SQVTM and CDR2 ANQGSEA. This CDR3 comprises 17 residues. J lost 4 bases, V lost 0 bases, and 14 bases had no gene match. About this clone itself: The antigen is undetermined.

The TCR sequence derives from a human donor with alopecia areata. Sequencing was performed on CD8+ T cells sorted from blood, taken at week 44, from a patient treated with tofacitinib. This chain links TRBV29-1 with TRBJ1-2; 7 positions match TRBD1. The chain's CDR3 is CSVEDLDEGALSYGYTF. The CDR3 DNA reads TGCAGCGTTGAAGATCTTGACGAGGGGGCGCTTAGCTATGGCTACACCTTC.